These 21 T cell receptor beta chains share one sample of origin, sequenced in a study of T cells in Graves' hyperthyroidism and ophthalmopathy. RNA transcripts were the template for amplifying TCR beta CDR3 regions. The primer set for the first-round RT-PCR of the TCR CDR3 was HTBI. One entry per CDR3 protein results from TCRdb running MiXCR on the multiplex PCR reads. This sample has roughly 170,000 distinct CDR3 sequences, with about a sixth found just once. Material for sequencing was blood. The receptors here all came from a woman between 50 and 59 years old with Graves' hyperthyroidism.

This clonotype was counted many times. V and J are TRBV5-5 and TRBJ1-1; a weak D match, TRBD1 (5 bases). Germline V gene lookup returns CDR1 SGHKS and CDR2 YYEKEE (reference sequence). This CDR3 is 14 amino acids long. The V gene lost 5 bases and the J gene lost 6 bases, with 17 bases spanning the gap. The CDR3 protein is CASRDQTKGSEAFF. The CDR3 DNA sequence: TGTGCCAGCAGGGACCAAACCAAGGGGTCTGAAGCTTTCTTT.

A note on this clonotype: With a much larger clone just one base away, this may be a read error. The chain uses TRBV28 and TRBJ2-7, with 7 nucleotides matching TRBD2. The CDR3 runs to 16 residues. Germline CDR1 MDHEN, CDR2 SYDVKM. V gave up 2 bases and J gave up 4 bases; unmatched junction bases: 11. The CDR3 DNA reads TGTGCCAGCAGTTTAGGGGTAGTGGGGGGGTTTTACGAGCAGTACTTC. This translates into CASSLGVVGGFYEQYF.

This clonotype was found many times. This rearrangement joins TRBV27 to TRBJ2-3; no definite D call. The CDR3 is made up of 13 amino acids. Germline values: CDR1 MNHEY, CDR2 SMNVEV (reference sequence). The ends were cut back, 4 bases at V and 4 bases at J, with 9 bases in the middle. The CDR3 nucleotides read TGTGCCAGCAGTTATAAGAGAGCAGATACGCAGTATTTT. This gives the protein CASSYKRADTQYF.

This clonotype was detected once. The chain links TRBV3-1 to TRBJ2-5; D may correspond to TRBD1 or TRBD2 (6 bases each). CDR3 length equals 17 residues. Trimming took off 5 bases at V and 0 bases at J, with 19 bases between the two ends. Per germline, CDR1 LGHDT and CDR2 YNNKEL (reference sequence). The CDR3 protein is CASSGRGLRGYQETQYF. CDR3 bases: TGTGCCAGCAGCGGCCGGGGACTGAGGGGGTACCAAGAGACCCAGTACTTC.

This clonotype was observed many times. The chain couples TRBV6-1 to TRBJ1-1, with 7 bases identical to TRBD1. Germline CDR1 and CDR2: MNHNS and SASEGT. The CDR3 runs 12 residues. The ends lost 6 bases at V and 7 bases at J; junction bases unmatched: 5. CDR3 sequence (DNA): TGTGCCAGCAGCCATGGACAGGATGAAGCTTTCTTT. Its protein is CASSHGQDEAFF.

In its sample, this clonotype was seen many times. The chain couples TRBV12-3 or TRBV12-4 to TRBJ2-2; no clear D gene. The CDR3 totals 15 residues. Between the trimmed V and J ends, which lost 6 bases and 1 base, there was a span of 12 bases. CDR3 region: CASSTDFMNTGELFF. The CDR3, as DNA: TGTGCCAGCAGCACAGACTTTATGAACACCGGGGAGCTGTTTTTT.

The chain couples TRBV4-3 to TRBJ2-7; no definite D call. The CDR3 covers 15 residues. The germline gives CDR1 LGHNA, CDR2 YSLEER. V lost 0 bases, J lost 2 bases, and 11 bases lay in between. DNA for the CDR3: TGCGCCAGCAGCCAAGATTCGGTCGGACCCTACGAGCAGTACTTC. Translating it yields CASSQDSVGPYEQYF.

In this sample, this clonotype turned up many times. The rearrangement uses TRBV7-8 and TRBJ1-2; no definite D call. There are 18 residues in the CDR3. Looked up from germline, CDR1 is SGHVS and CDR2 is FQNEAQ. V lost 6 bases to trimming and J lost 0 bases, with 23 bases between them. The CDR3 nucleotides read TGTGCCAGCAGATCAGAGGCGGTCAGGAAACCTTCTAACTATGGCTACACCTTC. Translated: CASRSEAVRKPSNYGYTF.

This clonotype has ten or more counts. The chain carries TRBV3-1 and TRBJ2-7; D is perhaps TRBD1 (6 bases). The V and J ends lost 3 bases and 3 bases respectively, with 12 bases between them. CDR1 LGHDT and CDR2 YNNKEL come from the germline V gene (reference sequence). This CDR3 comprises 14 residues. CDR3 protein: CASSHLTGIYEQYF. The CDR3 DNA reads as TGTGCCAGCAGCCATCTGACAGGTATCTACGAGCAGTACTTC.

This clonotype was observed many times. The chain joins TRBV7-8 to TRBJ1-5; 11 bases fit TRBD1. The CDR3 runs to 15 residues. The V gene's germline CDR1 is SGHVS and CDR2 FQNEAQ. After removal of 7 bases from V and 4 bases from J, the junction contained 6 bases not matched to a gene. The CDR3 reads CASNPDRGRNQPQHF. CDR3 nucleotide sequence: TGTGCCAGCAACCCGGACAGGGGGCGAAATCAGCCCCAGCATTTT.

This clonotype was recorded once. This chain joins TRBV11-2 and TRBJ2-5; TRBD1 is a possible D gene (6 bases). Germline loops: CDR1 SGHAT, CDR2 FQNNGV. Trimming pared 5 bases from V and 7 bases from J, leaving 17 bases between. The length of the CDR3 is 14 residues. The CDR3 DNA reads TGTGCCAGCAGCCGAGACAGGCGGATGGGGACCCAGTACTTC. This gives the protein CASSRDRRMGTQYF.

This clonotype was detected many times. Here the CDR3 DNA reads TGTGCCACCAGTGATAAGGATTGGACTAGCGGGGGCAGGAACACCGGGGAGCTGTTTTTT. Translating gives CATSDKDWTSGGRNTGELFF. The chain carries TRBV24-1 and TRBJ2-2, with 13 bases identical to TRBD2. The CDR3 length is 20 residues. Germline trimming cut 3 bases from V and 1 base from J; bases unmatched to any gene: 10. Germline-derived CDR1 and CDR2 are KGHDR and SFDVKD.

The V and J genes are TRBV11-2 and TRBJ1-3, with D possibly TRBD1 on 6 matching bases. Germline V gene data show CDR1 as SGHAT and CDR2 as FQNNGV. V gave up 7 bases and J gave up 5 bases, with 12 bases separating them. The CDR3 extends over 13 amino acids. The CDR3 nucleotides read TGTGCCAGCACCAAGGACAGAAGAAACACCATATATTTT. The encoded protein is CASTKDRRNTIYF. The complete variable domain, with remaining parts taken from reference TRBV11-2 and TRBJ1-3, reads EAGVAQSPRYKIIEKRQSVAFWCNPISGHATLYWYQQILGQGPKLLIQFQNNGVVDDSQLPKDRFSAERLKGVDSTLKIQPAKLEDSAVYLCASTKDRRNTIYFGEGSWLTVV.

This clonotype has a count of ten or more. Here the CDR3 reads CASSPAVGGRDTQYF. CDR3 DNA: TGCGCCAGCAGTCCGGCGGTGGGGGGGAGAGATACGCAGTATTTT. V usage is TRBV5-1 and J usage is TRBJ2-3, with TRBD2 matching 7 bases. CDR1 and CDR2 from the germline V gene are SGHRS and YFSETQ. The V and J ends lost 5 bases and 5 bases, in that order; junction bases with no gene match: 11. The CDR3 extends over 15 amino acids.

This clonotype was observed at least ten times. The CDR3 nucleotides read TGTGCCAGCAGTTTGTCGGGAAGACAGGGGGAAGACGAGCAGTACTTC. Amino acids: CASSLSGRQGEDEQYF. The genes are TRBV28 and TRBJ2-7, with 9 bases lining up with TRBD1. Germline V gene data show CDR1 as MDHEN and CDR2 as SYDVKM. This CDR3 has 16 amino acids. The J segment lost 5 bases and the V segment lost 3 bases, leaving 11 bases of the junction unmatched.

The chain recombines TRBV5-5 with TRBJ2-3; tentative D call: TRBD2 (6 bases). V lost 5 bases and J 6 bases, leaving 22 bases between the germline ends. The germline gives CDR1 SGHKS, CDR2 YYEKEE (reference sequence). CDR3 size: 16 residues. The CDR3 DNA reads as TGTGCCAGCAGGGGGCGGATTCGGGGGTTTGCGGATACGCAGTATTTT. Encoded protein: CASRGRIRGFADTQYF.

V usage is TRBV28 and J usage is TRBJ2-1; a possible D gene is TRBD2 (6 bases). The germline V gene encodes CDR1 MDHEN and CDR2 SYDVKM. The germline V and J ends were trimmed by 5 bases and 7 bases, with 12 bases remaining between them. The CDR3 length is 13 residues. CDR3 in amino acids: CASSDSGSNEQFF. In DNA form, the CDR3 reads TGTGCCAGCAGTGATAGCGGTTCGAATGAGCAGTTCTTC.

This clonotype was found many times. The chain has TRBV20-1 and TRBJ2-1; tentatively, D is TRBD1 (5 bases). Germline CDR1 and CDR2: DFQATT and SNEGSKA (reference sequence). The CDR3 length is 14 residues. Trimming took off 3 bases at V and 0 bases at J, with 9 bases between the two ends. The DNA for the CDR3 is TGCAGTGCTAGTGGTGACAGCTCCTACAATGAGCAGTTCTTC. This translates into CSASGDSSYNEQFF.

This clonotype was counted many times. At one boundary the junction diverges from the germline segment, which might be a read error. The V and J genes are TRBV5-1 and TRBJ2-3, with a weak D call TRBD1 (6 bases). The germline gives CDR1 SGHRS, CDR2 YFSETQ. The length of the CDR3 is 15 residues. CDR3 nucleotides: TGCACCAGCAGCTTACAGGGAATGAGCACAGATACGCAGTATTTT. This codes for CTSSLQGMSTDTQYF.

This clonotype was seen repeatedly, ten times or more. The chain links TRBV7-9 to TRBJ1-6; TRBD1 might be the D (5 bases). The germline CDR1 and CDR2 sequences are SEHNR and FQNEAQ (reference sequence). The V and J ends lost 5 bases and 4 bases respectively, with 15 bases between them. The CDR3 length is 16 residues. CDR3 sequence: CASSPGGGGYNSPLHF. CDR3 in DNA: TGTGCCAGCAGCCCCGGGGGAGGCGGGTATAATTCACCCCTCCACTTT.

This clonotype was observed at least ten times. The rearrangement links TRBV7-3 to TRBJ2-1; TRBD2 aligns across 8 bases. CDR3 length equals 14 residues. J lost 8 bases, V lost 2 bases, and 5 bases had no gene match. Germline V gene lookup returns CDR1 SGHTA and CDR2 FQGTGA. In DNA, the CDR3 is TGTGCCAGCAGCTTACGGGGGGGGGCGGATGAGCAGTTCTTC. It specifies CASSLRGGADEQFF.